This T cell receptor (beta chain) was retrieved from a study of yellow fever vaccine responses in identical twins. With respect to this clonotype: What it binds is unknown.

TCRdb reprocessed the RT-PCR reads via MiXCR and lists one record per CDR3 protein. The table records about 11,000 distinct CDR3 sequences, around three quarters of them present only once. CDR3 length equals 14 residues. Trimming removed 3 bases from V and 4 bases from J, with 12 bases in between. Per the germline V gene, CDR1 is LGHDT and CDR2 is YNNKEL (reference sequence). Study findings and constraints: Each twin's T cell response to the vaccine was reported to look partly convergent and partly personalized.

The sample was T cells from blood (PBMCs), unsorted or a sorted subset (not recorded which), taken before or after yellow fever vaccination (not recorded which). This TCR came from a woman younger than 35 who received the yellow fever vaccine. The genes are TRBV3-1 and TRBJ1-2; D is uncertain. The CDR3 loop reads CASSHENGLYGYTF. The DNA of the CDR3 is TGTGCCAGCAGCCACGAAAACGGCCTCTATGGCTACACCTTC. The entire variable domain, with the rest obtained from reference TRBV3-1 and TRBJ1-2, is as follows: DTAVSQTPKYLVTQMGNDKSIKCEQNLGHDTMYWYKQDSKKFLKIMFSYNNKELIINETVPNRFSPKSPDKAHLNLHINSLELGDSAVYFCASSHENGLYGYTFGSGTRLTVV.